Presented here are 13 T cell receptor beta chains from one specimen sequenced in a study of Ad26.COV2.S vaccination and SARS-CoV-2 variants. The treatment denotes: about 20 received Ad26.COV2.S at low or high dose, single or two shots; roughly five received placebo; per-sample allocation not given. The samples date from day 63 after the first vaccine or placebo injection. Clones were read by immunoSEQ multiplex PCR, and TCRdb kept only the in-frame ones, dropping some. The sample holds 300,000 to 500,000 clones, 70% to 90% seen once. The sample was peripheral blood, taken in a trial of Ad26.COV2.S vaccine versus placebo. The receptors shown here come from a person aged 18 to 65 who received the Ad26.COV2.S COVID-19 vaccine or a placebo.

The chain carries TRBV2 and TRBJ2-2, with TRBD2 identical over 12 bases. The V segment lost 5 bases and the J segment 2 bases; nucleotides outside the gene matches: 3. The CDR3 consists of 16 residues. CDR1 is SNHLY and CDR2 is FYNNEI in the germline V gene. The CDR3 reads CASSKTSGGNTGELFF. The CDR3 DNA sequence: TGTGCCAGCAGTAAGACTAGCGGGGGAAACACCGGGGAGCTGTTTTTT.

This chain connects TRBV5-1 to TRBJ2-5; D may match TRBD1 or TRBD2 (5 bases each). The CDR3 consists of 15 residues. Trimming removed 1 base from V and 3 bases from J, with 13 bases in between. Per the germline V gene, CDR1 is SGHRS and CDR2 is YFSETQ. CDR3: CASSLTGQAEETQYF. DNA for the CDR3: TGCGCCAGCAGCTTGACGGGGCAGGCAGAAGAGACCCAGTACTTC.

The V call is TRBV7-2, the J call TRBJ2-7; 13 nucleotides align to TRBD2. This CDR3 region has 14 residues. CDR1 and CDR2 from the germline V gene are SGHTA and FQGNSA. V lost 5 bases, J lost 4 bases, and 2 bases stayed unmatched. This CDR3 is CASSRTSGGYEQYF. In DNA form, the CDR3 reads TGTGCCAGCAGCCGGACTAGCGGGGGATACGAGCAGTACTTC.

The chain has TRBV2 and TRBJ2-3, with TRBD2 matching over 9 bases. The length of the CDR3 is 17 residues. Trimming took 5 bases from V and 2 from J; bases not matched to a gene: 11. Germline assignment: CDR1 SNHLY and CDR2 FYNNEI. The CDR3 reads CASSLSASGTSTDTQYF. The CDR3 region has the DNA TGTGCCAGCAGTCTCTCGGCTAGCGGGACCTCCACAGATACGCAGTATTTT.

The chain carries TRBV3-1 (or the pseudogene TRBV3-2) and TRBJ1-2; 7 nucleotides match TRBD1. Losses at the gene ends were 2 bases for V and 5 bases for J; bases not matched to a gene: 5. CDR1 is LGHDT, CDR2 YNNKEL, per germline (reference sequence). The CDR3 runs 14 residues. CDR3 in DNA: TGTGCCAGCAGCCAAAGGACAGGCTATTATGGCTACACCTTC. Amino acids: CASSQRTGYYGYTF.

This chain links TRBV19 with TRBJ1-6; D not certain. The CDR3 runs 14 residues. From germline, CDR1 is LNHDA and CDR2 SQIVND (reference sequence). The germline V and J ends were trimmed by 5 bases and 0 bases, with 5 bases remaining between them. The CDR3, as DNA: TGTGCCAGTAGTTGGAGCTCCTATAATTCACCCCTCCACTTT. Translated, it gives CASSWSSYNSPLHF.

The J gene is TRBJ2-7, the V gene TRBV9; the match to TRBD1 covers 9 bases. Germline V lookup: CDR1 SGDLS, CDR2 YYNGEE. This CDR3 is 16 amino acids long. V dropped 4 bases and J dropped 1; count of bases not matched to a gene: 9. CDR3 coding DNA: TGTGCCAGCAGCCCCCAGCCGGGACAGGGTTCCTACGAGCAGTACTTC. Its protein is CASSPQPGQGSYEQYF.

This chain uses TRBV7-9 with TRBJ2-3; TRBD2 matches 7 bases. V trimming: 4 bases; J trimming: 1 base; junction bases outside the gene matches: 17. The CDR3 runs 19 residues. Germline V gene data show CDR1 as SEHNR and CDR2 as FQNEAQ (reference sequence). The CDR3 sequence: CASSYPPGGGDFRTDTQYF. The DNA of the CDR3 is TGTGCCAGCAGCTACCCCCCTGGTGGGGGGGACTTCCGCACAGATACGCAGTATTTT. Variable domain in full (rest from reference TRBV7-9 and TRBJ2-3): DTGVSQNPRHKITKRGQNVTFRCDPISEHNRLYWYRQTLGQGPEFLTYFQNEAQLEKSRLLSDRFSAERPKGSFSTLEIQRTEQGDSAMYLCASSYPPGGGDFRTDTQYFGPGTRLTVL.

V gene TRBV30 combines with J gene TRBJ1-1; D may be TRBD1 (5 bases). Germline loops: CDR1 GTSNPN, CDR2 SVGIG (reference sequence). The CDR3 is made up of 14 amino acids. V was trimmed by 3 bases and J by 7 bases, leaving 18 bases between them. The CDR3 sequence: CAWSSYGGFGEAFF. As DNA, the CDR3 is TGTGCCTGGAGCTCTTATGGGGGATTTGGTGAAGCTTTCTTT.

Details on this clone: This CDR3 is also generated by other DNA sequences in the sample. The V and J genes are TRBV19 and TRBJ1-5; D call uncertain. Germline-derived CDR1 and CDR2 are LNHDA and SQIVND (reference sequence). V dropped 1 base and J dropped 0 bases, with 7 bases sitting between them. The CDR3 is made up of 15 amino acids. Here the CDR3 reads CASSIGRVSNQPQHF. CDR3 nucleotide sequence: TGTGCCAGTAGTATAGGGAGGGTTAGCAATCAGCCCCAGCATTTT.

This clone was seen a few times. The J gene is TRBJ2-7, the V gene TRBV4-3; 7 nucleotides match TRBD2. Germline assignment: CDR1 LGHNA and CDR2 YSLEER. The CDR3 is 15 amino acids. V was clipped by 0 bases and J by 3 bases; unmatched bases: 5. The CDR3: CASSQEHGGNYEQYF. The CDR3 coding sequence is TGCGCCAGCAGCCAAGAGCACGGGGGGAACTACGAGCAGTACTTC.

This clone has just one count. This sequence joins TRBV10-2 and TRBJ1-2; D possibly corresponds to TRBD1 (5 bases). The CDR3 has 14 amino acids. V lost 1 base to trimming and J lost 9 bases, with 15 bases between them. The germline gives CDR1 WSHSY, CDR2 SAAADI. CDR3 loop: CASSEWGGESSYTF. The CDR3, as DNA: TGCGCCAGCAGTGAGTGGGGGGGAGAAAGTAGCTACACCTTC.

The V gene is TRBV9, the J gene TRBJ1-2, with 7 bases lining up with TRBD1. V shed 4 bases, J shed 2 bases, and the junction held 2 bases outside the gene matches. The CDR3 runs to 13 residues. Germline V gene data show CDR1 as SGDLS and CDR2 as YYNGEE. CDR3 bases: TGTGCCAGCAGCCCGACAGGGAACTATGGCTACACCTTC. Protein: CASSPTGNYGYTF.